Given below is one TCR beta chain in context. Its antigen is still unknown. Germline-derived CDR1 and CDR2 are DFQATT and SNEGSKA (reference sequence). The CDR3 loop spans 11 amino acids. Following RNA extraction, reverse transcription yielded cDNA that acted as the sequencing template. Method: immunoSEQ multiplex PCR; TCRdb's copy keeps in-frame clones and lacks some. The sample lists 180,000 or so clones, roughly 60% occurring once. The data were obtained in a study of CD8+ T cells in alopecia areata. Points from the study as a whole: Possibly because of HLA-related factors, TCR sharing was less clear across patients than in mice.

The treatment here: oral pan-JAK inhibitor, 5-10 mg twice daily. The receptor comes from a human donor with alopecia areata. The sequencing used CD4+ T cells sorted from blood, collected at week 24, from a patient treated with tofacitinib. The chain links TRBV20-1 to TRBJ2-3, with D tentatively TRBD2 (5 bases). The CDR3 here is CTLAAEDTQYF. In nucleotides, the CDR3 is TGCACCCTCGCAGCGGAGGATACGCAGTATTTT.